The clone carrying this T cell receptor beta chain was recorded at least ten times. The entry originates in a study of prognosis after radiotherapy for stage I lung cancer. V was shortened by 6 bases and J by 4 bases, with 23 bases between the two germline ends. Germline V gene sequence: CDR1 DFQATT, CDR2 SNEGSKA (reference sequence). This CDR3 has 16 amino acids. Genomic DNA served as the source from which two-round multiplex PCR generated TCR beta CDR3 amplicons. Individual primers that were specific to each TRBV and TRBJ gene served in first-round PCR. MiXCR, run by TCRdb on the multiplex PCR reads, gives a single entry per CDR3 protein. The data contain roughly 26,000 distinct CDR3 sequences, around 30% of them singletons. The blood draw at each of two time points yielded about 6 milliliters of peripheral blood.

The chain employs TRBV20-1 and TRBJ2-3, with D tentatively TRBD2 (7 bases). The sequence derives from a donor aged 50 or older with non-small cell lung cancer. The sample in question was PBMCs, obtained before or after stereotactic body radiation therapy (not recorded which). Written as DNA, the CDR3 is TGCAGTGCCGATATAGGGGGGGGGCTAAGAGCAGATACGCAGTATTTT. It yields the protein CSADIGGGLRADTQYF.